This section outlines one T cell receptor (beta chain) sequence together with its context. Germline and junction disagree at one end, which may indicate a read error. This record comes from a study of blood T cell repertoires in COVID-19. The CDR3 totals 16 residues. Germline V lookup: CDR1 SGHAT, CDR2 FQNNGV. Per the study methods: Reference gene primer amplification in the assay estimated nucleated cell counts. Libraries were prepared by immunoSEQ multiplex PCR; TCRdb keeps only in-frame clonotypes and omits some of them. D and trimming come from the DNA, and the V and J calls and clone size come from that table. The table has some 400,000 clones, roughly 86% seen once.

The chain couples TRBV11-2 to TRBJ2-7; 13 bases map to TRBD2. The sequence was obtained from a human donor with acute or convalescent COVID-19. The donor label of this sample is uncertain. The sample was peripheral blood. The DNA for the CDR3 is TGTGCCAGCAGCTCGCGACTAGCGGGAGGTTCCTACGGGCAGTACTTC. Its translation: CASSSRLAGGSYGQYF. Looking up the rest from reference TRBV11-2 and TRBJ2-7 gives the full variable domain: EAGVAQSPRYKIIEKRQSVAFWCNPISGHATLYWYQQILGQGPKLLIQFQNNGVVDDSQLPKDRFSAERLKGVDSTLKIQPAKLEDSAVYLCASSSRLAGGSYGQYFGPGTRLTVT.